The clone carrying this TCR beta chain appeared a few times. Its antigen is not known. This specimen comes from a study of shared clonotypes between healthy human individuals. Whole-study findings and limits: All-four-donor shared clonotypes had higher generation probabilities than non-shared clonotypes did. Blood was the sole source, and tissue repertoires probably differ.

Some clones are missing from TCRdb's copy, which holds only in-frame ones; the method was immunoSEQ multiplex PCR. The table shows 550,000 to 850,000 clones, with around 67% occurring only once. The CDR3 runs to 15 residues. The V gene's germline CDR1 is SGHRS and CDR2 YFSETQ. The V and J ends lost 4 bases and 1 base respectively, with 11 bases between them. CD45RA-negative memory and CD45RA+ naive subsets were split from the CD4+ cells. Sequenced material: memory CD4+ T cells sorted from blood. Subset described: CD45RA-negative fraction. This chain uses TRBV5-1 with TRBJ2-2, with D tentatively TRBD1 (6 bases). The clonotype comes from a woman aged 25 to 39 in good health. The CDR3 sequence is CASSLTGGNTGELFF. CDR3 bases: TGCGCCAGCAGCCTGACAGGTGGGAACACCGGGGAGCTGTTTTTT.